This TCR beta chain was captured in a study of blood T cell repertoires in COVID-19 (dated by TCRdb to about 2020). Study-level background: Collaborator samples came from the United States, Italy and Spain and covered acute and convalescent phases of COVID-19. The material from the prospective study consisted of cDNA or gDNA derived from T cells, B-cell-depleted T cells, or PBMCs. Deeply sampled blood TCRbeta repertoires from subjects exposed to, actively infected with, or recovered from COVID-19 were included in the dataset. The repertoires were made available in a free public database intended to serve as a resource for research on the immune response to SARS-CoV-2. Samples were obtained from the ongoing ImmuneRACE study (first 160 participants) and from about 1,300 subjects provided by 6 global collaborators. Sample metadata almost always included a de-identified subject ID, COVID-19 status, age in years and sex. Where available, HLA class I and class II types were taken from metadata supplied by the sample provider and were not determined by assay-based typing.

The investigation overall reported the following: The amount of clinical and demographic metadata varied by source and participant and was provided uncurated.

The immunoSEQ Assay, a bias-controlled multiplex PCR, was used to amplify TCRbeta CDR3 regions from genomic DNA. In the source study's methods: Nucleated cell counts per sample were estimated from amplification of reference gene primers within the assay. To quantify the absolute abundance of each unique TCRbeta CDR3 rearrangement, sequence reads were collapsed and filtered. For each sample, productive Simpson clonality was calculated as the square root of Simpson's diversity index across productive rearrangements. Imported from immuneACCESS, the table was reduced by TCRdb to in-frame sequences with V and J called. These copies leave out some clones; in studies compared against another copy, an unresolved V gene accounts for under half, and the cause of the remainder is not known. V, J and clone size derive from that table, while D and trimming were established from the DNA sequence. The sample profile shows fewer than 200,000 clones; roughly 81% of them were found once. Jointly, the top ten make up roughly an eighth of the sample.

One collaborating source in Seattle enrolled patients during active infection and followed them longitudinally through the course of disease. Each collaborating institution followed its own protocols to collect whole blood in K2EDTA tubes. For TCRbeta analysis, collaborators shipped samples in one of three forms: frozen whole blood, isolated PBMCs, or DNA extracted from either of those sample types. As concerns this clone: This clone's antigen is unknown. The input lacks base qualities; no much larger clone sits a single base away.

Reading from cysteine to phenylalanine, the CDR3 counts 14 amino acids. Left in the record is the CDR3 DNA by itself, 42 bases read in frame from the first base. Reading the germline V gene (reference sequence) gives CDR1 LGHDT and CDR2 YNNKEL. Cut back by 4 bases and 10 bases, the V and J ends lie 17 bases apart. Material: peripheral blood. The source of this sequence is a woman of 80 years or more with COVID-19, enrolled during active disease. This chain joins TRBV3-1 (or the pseudogene TRBV3-2) to TRBJ2-1; D gene: possibly TRBD1, on 6 matching bases. CDR3 region: CASSRGQGYSEQFF. The sequenced DNA: TGTGCCAGCAGCCGGGGGCAAGGATACTCAGAGCAGTTCTTC.